These T cell receptor beta chains were read from a single sample in a study of radiation and T cells in renal cell carcinoma. TCRdb's table, derived via immunoSEQ multiplex PCR, lists solely in-frame clones and lacks some. This sample carries more than 14,000 clones, approximately 60% of them seen once, and the ten largest clones take 17%. Sequenced material: tumor tissue, taken from a patient whose treatment was nephrectomy without radiotherapy. The receptor source for this set is a man aged 60 to 69 with renal cell carcinoma. The CDR3 runs from the conserved cysteine through the conserved F or W. A D gene is named only where the DNA matches it firmly. Clone size is stated in some rows and not others, as once, few, many or a class when expanded.

DNA | CDR3 | V | D | size | J
TGTGCCAGCTCACCAGGATTGCTGGTAGGTTACGAGCAGTACTTC | CASSPGLLVGYEQYF | TRBV18 | . | . | TRBJ2-7
TGTGCCAGCTCACCACAGAACCTACTAGCCAAAAACATTCAGTACTTC | CASSPQNLLAKNIQYF | TRBV18 | . | . | TRBJ2-4
TGCGCCAGCAGCTTTGGGGCCCTCTACAATGAGCAGTTCTTC | CASSFGALYNEQFF | TRBV5-1 | . | . | TRBJ2-1
TGTGCCAGCAGCTTAATCGGGGGCCCTACGGATGAGCAGTTCTTC | CASSLIGGPTDEQFF | TRBV7-7 | . | once | TRBJ2-1
TGTGCCAGCAGCCGCGGACAGCCCTATGGCTACACCTTC | CASSRGQPYGYTF | TRBV28 | . | . | TRBJ1-2
TGTGCCAGCAGCCACGGCGGCACTAATGAAAAACTGTTTTTT | CASSHGGTNEKLFF | TRBV4-2 | . | . | TRBJ1-4
TGTGCCAGCAGTCGGGGGGCTGGTAATGAGCAGTTCTTC | CASSRGAGNEQFF | TRBV9 | . | . | TRBJ2-1
TGCGCCAGCAGCCAAAGCCAAAAGTCAGGGGACACTGAAGCTTTCTTT | CASSQSQKSGDTEAFF | TRBV4-1 | . | few | TRBJ1-1
TGTGCCAGCAGCTGGACAGGGGCTCTTTTCTATGGCTACACCTTC | CASSWTGALFYGYTF | TRBV7-2 | TRBD1 | . | TRBJ1-2
TGTGCCAGCAGCAAAGCGTCAGACTCCTACGAGCAGTACTTC | CASSKASDSYEQYF | TRBV21-1 | . | . | TRBJ2-7
TGTGCCAGCAGCTTAGACAGGGATAGGGGAAAACTGTTTTTT | CASSLDRDRGKLFF | TRBV5-6 | TRBD1 | . | TRBJ1-4
TGCGCCAGCAGCTTGGTTCCGCCAGGCACAGATACGCAGTATTTT | CASSLVPPGTDTQYF | TRBV5-1 | . | . | TRBJ2-3
TGTGCCAGCTCCCATCCCCCCCGGGGGCAATACGAGCAGTACTTC | CASSHPPRGQYEQYF | TRBV18 | . | medium-sized | TRBJ2-7
TGTGCCAGCAGTTTCGGGAGTTTCGGAGGAGACACTGAAGCTTTCTTT | CASSFGSFGGDTEAFF | TRBV27 | . | medium-sized | TRBJ1-1
TGTGCCAGCAGTAAACGGGACAGGGGATACGATGGCTACACCTTC | CASSKRDRGYDGYTF | TRBV27 | TRBD1 | . | TRBJ1-2
TGTGCCACACTCGGCTGGGCGGATCGTGAAGCTTTCTTT | CATLGWADREAFF | TRBV28 | . | . | TRBJ1-1
TGTGCCAGCAGCTTTGGCGGTGAGCAGTTCTTC | CASSFGGEQFF | TRBV7-8 | . | few | TRBJ2-1
TGTGCCAGCAGCTTAGGACAGGGAGGGAGGTATGAGCAGTTCTTC | CASSLGQGGRYEQFF | TRBV7-2 | . | . | TRBJ2-1
TGTGCCAGCAGCCCCCACTCCGGGAGCTCCTACAATGAGCAGTTCTTC | CASSPHSGSSYNEQFF | TRBV11-3 | . | . | TRBJ2-1
TGTGCCAGCAGGGTCGGGGATATGAACACTGAAGCTTTCTTT | CASRVGDMNTEAFF | TRBV28 | . | medium-sized | TRBJ1-1
TGTGCCATGCGGACTGTGGGTGGAGCTCTCTTT | CAMRTVGGALF | TRBV10-3 | . | . | TRBJ1-1
TGTGCCAGCAGTCTTACACGGGGCGCAAATACGCAGTATTTT | CASSLTRGANTQYF | TRBV2 | . | . | TRBJ2-3
TGCGCCAGCAGCTTGTCAGGGCCGACGGGCCTCGCCGGGGAGCTGTTTTTT | CASSLSGPTGLAGELFF | TRBV5-1 | . | few | TRBJ2-2
TGCGCCAGCAGACCCGGGACGGGTAATGAAAAACTGTTTTTT | CASRPGTGNEKLFF | TRBV5-1 | . | . | TRBJ1-4
TGTGCCAGCAGCTTAGGCCTGGACAGGGCGCCGAATGAAAAACTGTTTTTT | CASSLGLDRAPNEKLFF | TRBV7-9 | TRBD1 | . | TRBJ1-4
TGTGCCAGCAGGCCGGGACTTTACTACAATGAGCAGTTCTTC | CASRPGLYYNEQFF | TRBV28 | . | . | TRBJ2-1
TGTGCCAGCAGCTTAAGGCGGGGGGTGGGCACAGATACGCAGTATTTT | CASSLRRGVGTDTQYF | TRBV7-2 | TRBD2 | . | TRBJ2-3
TGTGCCAGCACGCTGGACAGATCCTACGAGCAGTACTTC | CASTLDRSYEQYF | TRBV2 | . | . | TRBJ2-7
TGTGCCAGCAGTGAAGGAGGGATGAACACTGAAGCTTTCTTT | CASSEGGMNTEAFF | TRBV6-1 | . | . | TRBJ1-1